The rows below give T cell receptor beta chains drawn from one sample of a study of shared clonotypes between healthy human individuals. Clones were sequenced by immunoSEQ multiplex PCR, and TCRdb holds only the in-frame ones, with some missing. This table has 2 million to 2.5 million clones, roughly 90% appearing once. Material for sequencing was naive CD4+ T cells from PBMCs. The receptor source for this set is a man aged 18-30 years in good health. Some clones in this sample may be carry-over from other donors' samples. The CDR3 runs from the conserved cysteine through the conserved F or W. A D gene is named only where the DNA matches it firmly. Not every row has a clone size; where given, it reads once, few, many or a size class.

v_gene	abundance	j_gene	d_gene	CDR3nt	CDR3aa
TRBV7-9	-	TRBJ1-4	-	TGTGCCAGCACCCCTGAAAGAGAAAGTGAAAAACTGTTTTTT	CASTPERESEKLFF
TRBV4-1	-	TRBJ1-6	-	TGCGCCAGCAGCCAAGGGAAGTCCTCCCACGAAGGACCAAGAGATTCACCCCTCCACTTT	CASSQGKSSHEGPRDSPLHF
TRBV4-3	-	TRBJ1-4	-	TGCGCCAGCAGCCAACTACAGGGACGAAAACTGTTTTTT	CASSQLQGRKLFF
TRBV5-4	-	TRBJ2-7	TRBD1	TGTGCCAGCAGCTTAGGGGGCCTCTCCTACGAGCAGTACTTC	CASSLGGLSYEQYF
TRBV9	-	TRBJ1-1	TRBD1	TGTGCCAGCAGCCGGACAGGGGGCAGTGCTTTCTTT	CASSRTGGSAFF
TRBV27	-	TRBJ2-5	TRBD2	TGTGCCAGCAGTTTCGGCCGGGAGGAGGGAGAGACCCAGTACTTC	CASSFGREEGETQYF
TRBV9	once	TRBJ2-7	-	TGTGCCAGCAGCGTACGGCCACACTCCTACGAGCAGTACTTC	CASSVRPHSYEQYF
TRBV6-1	-	TRBJ1-2	TRBD1	TGTGCCAGCAGGGTGGACAGGGGACCCTATGGCTACACCTTC	CASRVDRGPYGYTF
TRBV6-5	-	TRBJ2-7	-	TGTGCCAGCAGTTACTCTTGGGACGGCTCCTACGAGCAGTACTTC	CASSYSWDGSYEQYF
TRBV18	-	TRBJ2-1	TRBD2	TGTGCCAGCTCACCACTAGCGGGGTCTTACAATGAGCAGTTCTTC	CASSPLAGSYNEQFF
TRBV10-3	-	TRBJ2-7	TRBD2	TGTGCCATCAGTGAGTCCCCAAGCGGGGGGGCGGCCGAGCAGTACTTC	CAISESPSGGAAEQYF
TRBV5-1	-	TRBJ1-4	TRBD1	TGCGCCAGCAGCTTATTTACAGGGGCGGATGAAAAACTGTTTTTT	CASSLFTGADEKLFF
TRBV5-4	once	TRBJ2-7	TRBD1	TGTGCCAGCAGCTCCGGACTCGGGACAGGGATAGACTACGAGCAGTACTTC	CASSSGLGTGIDYEQYF
TRBV30	-	TRBJ1-6	-	TGTGCCTGGAGTGTACGCGGCCGAGGGGATTCACCCCTCCACTTT	CAWSVRGRGDSPLHF
TRBV9	-	TRBJ2-1	-	TGTGCCAGCAGCGTAACAGTCTCCGGGGAGCAGTTCTTC	CASSVTVSGEQFF
TRBV28	-	TRBJ1-2	-	TGTGCCAGCACTGGACGGGACCCTGGCTACACCTTC	CASTGRDPGYTF
TRBV7-2	-	TRBJ2-2	-	TGTGCCAGCAGCTTAGGGGGATCCCACACCGGGGAGCTGTTTTTT	CASSLGGSHTGELFF
TRBV27	-	TRBJ1-1	TRBD1	TGTGCCAGCAGTTTATCCTGGGACAGGGATCGAAAAGCTTTCTTT	CASSLSWDRDRKAFF
TRBV10-1	-	TRBJ2-3	-	TGCGCCATCCGAATACAGGGAGATACGCAGTATTTT	CAIRIQGDTQYF
TRBV7-9	-	TRBJ2-3	-	TGTGCCATAGGGGGAGGGGGCACAGATACGCAGTATTTT	CAIGGGGTDTQYF
TRBV9	-	TRBJ2-1	TRBD2	TGTGCCAGCAGCGCGGGACTAGCGGGCTACAATGAGCAGTTCTTC	CASSAGLAGYNEQFF
TRBV2	few	TRBJ1-5	-	TGTGCCAGCAGTGAAGGGGCCAGGGACAATCAGCCCCAGCATTTT	CASSEGARDNQPQHF
TRBV5-6	-	TRBJ2-1	-	TGTGCCAGCAGCTTGAGGAAAGGGCCGTGGCGGAACAATGAGCAGTTCTTC	CASSLRKGPWRNNEQFF
TRBV5-5	-	TRBJ1-4	-	TGTGCCAGCAGCTACGGCGGGACCATGGCGGAAAAACTGTTTTTT	CASSYGGTMAEKLFF
TRBV9	-	TRBJ2-1	-	TGTGCCAGCAGCGTAGAAGGCGGTAGGAGCAATGAGCAGTTCTTC	CASSVEGGRSNEQFF
TRBV7-2	-	TRBJ2-1	-	TGTGCCAGCAGCTTAGTGGGGGGAGGTTACAATGAGCAGTTCTTC	CASSLVGGGYNEQFF
TRBV25-1	-	TRBJ1-3	-	TGTGCCAGCAGTGAATGGGGGTCTGGAAACACCATATATTTT	CASSEWGSGNTIYF
TRBV7-6	once	TRBJ2-3	TRBD2	TGTGCCAGCTCCCGGGAGGCTAGCCCCATCACAGATACGCAGTATTTT	CASSREASPITDTQYF
TRBV7-9	-	TRBJ1-1	TRBD1	TGTGCCAGCTGGGATAACAGGGGTGGCCTCGGGACTGAAGCTTTCTTT	CASWDNRGGLGTEAFF
TRBV6-5	-	TRBJ1-2	-	TGTGCCAGCAGGATACAGGGATATGGCTATGGCTACACCTTC	CASRIQGYGYGYTF
TRBV7-7	-	TRBJ2-5	-	TGTGCCAGCAGCTTAGGTCCAGGTCTACTCCAAGAGACCCAGTACTTC	CASSLGPGLLQETQYF
TRBV28	-	TRBJ2-6	-	TGTGCCAGCACTGGGGCCAACGTCCTGACTTTC	CASTGANVLTF
TRBV5-4	-	TRBJ1-3	-	TGTGCCAGCAGCTTGGCCAGGGGTTCCTACTCTGGAAACACCATATATTTT	CASSLARGSYSGNTIYF
TRBV4-1	-	TRBJ2-5	TRBD2	TGCGCCAGCAGCCTGAACCTAGCGGAAGAGACCCAGTACTTC	CASSLNLAEETQYF
TRBV7-2	-	TRBJ2-2	-	TGTGCCAGCAGCATACTAGGAGGGGAGCTGTTTTTT	CASSILGGELFF
TRBV30	-	TRBJ2-1	TRBD2	TGTGCCTGGAGTTCGGGACTACTCCGGGATGAGCAGTTCTTC	CAWSSGLLRDEQFF
TRBV27	-	TRBJ2-7	-	TGTGCCAGCAGTTTAGTCAGGTCTAGCGAGCAGTACTTC	CASSLVRSSEQYF
TRBV28	-	TRBJ1-5	-	TGTGCCAGCAGTTTTGTGGGGGAAAGGGGTCAGCCCCAGCATTTT	CASSFVGERGQPQHF
TRBV29-1	-	TRBJ2-3	-	TGCAGCGTTGGAGGCGGGACTAGCACAGATACGCAGTATTTT	CSVGGGTSTDTQYF
TRBV5-1	-	TRBJ2-1	TRBD1	TGCGCCAGCAGTCGCAACGTCGAGGGGGCTAATGAGCAGTTCTTC	CASSRNVEGANEQFF
TRBV9	-	TRBJ2-5	-	TGTGCCAGCAGCGTCCACCAGGGGGAGGGAGAGACCCAGTACTTC	CASSVHQGEGETQYF
TRBV25-1	-	TRBJ1-3	-	TGTGCCAGCAGTGCGGGACCAGGAGGCCCCATATATTTT	CASSAGPGGPIYF
TRBV13	-	TRBJ2-3	-	TGTGCCAGCAGCTCTCGGGATACGCAGTATTTT	CASSSRDTQYF
TRBV10-2	-	TRBJ1-1	-	TGCGCCAGCAGTGAGTCGACGGGGAACACTGAAGCTTTCTTT	CASSESTGNTEAFF
TRBV7-3	once	TRBJ1-5	TRBD1	TGTGCCAGCAGCATGGGACAGGTCAATCAGCCCCAGCATTTT	CASSMGQVNQPQHF
TRBV29-1	-	TRBJ2-3	-	TGCAGCGTTGATAAGATTCGGGATACGCAGTATTTT	CSVDKIRDTQYF
TRBV9	-	TRBJ2-4	-	TGTGCCAGCAGCACCGGGTCGGACATTCAGTACTTC	CASSTGSDIQYF
TRBV28	-	TRBJ2-5	TRBD2	TGTGCCAGCGTACGGCGGGAGTGGGCTGGAGAGACCCAGTACTTC	CASVRREWAGETQYF
TRBV4-1	-	TRBJ1-3	-	TGCGCCAGCAGCCAAGATCCTCCGAGCTCTGGAAACACCATATATTTT	CASSQDPPSSGNTIYF
TRBV9	-	TRBJ2-3	-	TGTGCCAGCAGCTCGGGGGCGGCTAGCACAGATACGCAGTATTTT	CASSSGAASTDTQYF
TRBV4-1	-	TRBJ2-5	-	TGCGCCAGCAGCCAACCCTCGTGGGGTAGCGCGGGAGAGACCCAGTACTTC	CASSQPSWGSAGETQYF
TRBV6-1	-	TRBJ2-7	-	TGTGCCAGCAGTGAAGCGCGTAACAGCGAGCAGTACTTC	CASSEARNSEQYF
TRBV7-3	once	TRBJ2-5	TRBD1	TGTGCCAGCAGCTTAGGGACAGGGGGTGTGGAGACCCAGTACTTC	CASSLGTGGVETQYF
TRBV5-1	-	TRBJ1-5	-	TGCGCCAGCAGCTACGGCACAGGCAATCAGCCCCAGCATTTT	CASSYGTGNQPQHF
TRBV7-2	-	TRBJ2-7	-	TGTGCCAGCAGCCCAACAGGGACGGCCTACGAGCAGTACTTC	CASSPTGTAYEQYF
TRBV11-2	-	TRBJ2-1	TRBD2	TGTGCCAGCAGCTCGACCCGTTTAGGGACTAGCGAGTGGTACAATGAGCAGTTCTTC	CASSSTRLGTSEWYNEQFF
TRBV7-9	-	TRBJ1-3	-	TGTGCCAGCAGCGCACAAAACCCGGGAAACACCATATATTTT	CASSAQNPGNTIYF
TRBV7-9	-	TRBJ1-2	TRBD1	TGTGCCAGCAGCTACCCGGGCCGGGACAGGGCGTGGGGCTACACCTTC	CASSYPGRDRAWGYTF
TRBV30	-	TRBJ1-4	-	TGTGCCTGGAGTGTACTGCTTGGCAGTGAAAAACTGTTTTTT	CAWSVLLGSEKLFF
TRBV5-4	-	TRBJ2-7	TRBD2	TGTGCCAGCAGCTCTAGCGGTACCGCCTACGAGCAGTACTTC	CASSSSGTAYEQYF